This T cell receptor beta chain is drawn from a study of Ad26.COV2.S vaccination and SARS-CoV-2 variants (dated by TCRdb to the early 2020s). Study-level background: Vaccine-arm donors came from COV1001, a multicentre, randomized, double-blind, placebo-controlled phase I-IIa trial of Ad26.COV2.S in healthy adults. Ad26.COV2.S was given intramuscularly at 5x10^10 or 1x10^11 viral particles, as a single shot or as two shots 56 days apart. The specificity and breadth of SARS-CoV-2-reactive T cell receptors after Ad26.COV2.S vaccination were assessed by TCRbeta repertoire sequencing. A total of 32 samples were included in the TCR-sequenced set, comprising 19 Ad26.COV2.S vaccine recipients, 5 placebo recipients and 8 SARS-CoV-2 convalescent individuals. Trial participants were randomized into five groups of five: low-dose or high-dose Ad26.COV2.S given once or twice, or placebo on both occasions. Investigators remained blinded to trial group allocation during experiments and outcome assessment.

The sample's treatment or condition label is to be understood as: 19 received Ad26.COV2.S at low or high dose, single or two shots; five or six received placebo; per-sample allocation not given. Repertoires of vaccine and placebo recipients were sequenced from samples collected on day 63 after the first injection. Cohort 1b enrolled about two dozen adults aged 18-55 years at a single site in Boston, USA, between 29 July and 7 August 2020. As a vaccine, Ad26.COV2.S was a replication-incompetent adenovirus type 26 vector that expressed a prefusion-stabilized SARS-CoV-2 spike protein derived from the original Wuhan strain. The immunoSEQ Assay was used to sequence TCRbeta CDR3 regions. After extraction, genomic DNA underwent amplification by bias-controlled multiplex PCR, followed by high-throughput sequencing. The authors' pipeline ran thus. Collapsing and filtering of sequences were performed to quantify the absolute abundance of each unique TCRbeta CDR3 region. T cell fraction was estimated by normalizing TCRbeta template counts to usable DNA, which was measured by amplifying reference genes present in all nucleated cells. Repertoire TCRs were annotated as SARS-CoV-2-specific by exact matching of V gene, CDR3 amino acid sequence and J gene to a known reactive TCR set. The reference SARS-CoV-2 TCR set came from MIRA and was filtered for enrichment in COVID-19-positive ImmuneCODE repertoires, removing public or cross-reactive TCRs. Using the MIRA antigens, annotated TCRs were further analysed by specific ORF or by position within an ORF. Breadth was defined as the number of annotated unique rearrangements divided by the total number of unique productive rearrangements, and depth was defined as the summed frequency of the annotated unique rearrangements. Two-sided Wilcoxon rank-sum tests were used to compare TCR breadth between groups. TCRdb's version of the immuneACCESS table is confined to in-frame rearrangements and falls short of the full clone set. An unresolved V gene accounts for under half of the shortfall where checked; the remainder is of unknown origin. V, J and clone size are taken as reported in that table, and D and trimming were inferred from the DNA itself. The sample profile shows hundreds of thousands of clones; more than 75% of them were found once. Around 3% of the sample comes from the top ten.

For this clone: What antigen it recognizes has not been identified. No base quality information exists; no much larger clone differs at one position.

From the cysteine up to the phenylalanine, the CDR3 has a length of 14 residues. The only DNA kept is the CDR3, 42 bases in frame from the first base. Sequences LGHDT (CDR1) and YNNKEL (CDR2) are obtained from the germline V gene (reference sequence). Trimming costs V 2 bases and J 9 bases, and their ends lie 16 bases apart. Results and caveats for the whole study, not just this receptor: Comparing responses between vaccine doses or regimens was not something the study was powered to do. The authors noted that the TCR breadth and depth analyses may have underestimated total T cell responses. Substantial breadth of spike-specific CD8+ and CD4+ T cell responses was reported after vaccination. Non-spike TCR breadth was comparable between vaccine and placebo recipients, consistent with the vaccine containing only spike. Higher spike-specific TCR breadth was observed in Ad26.COV2.S recipients than in placebo recipients (P = 0.0014).

The rearrangement joined TRBV3-1 (or the pseudogene TRBV3-2) to TRBJ1-1; the D gene cannot be named for sure. The sequencing used peripheral blood, collected in a trial of Ad26.COV2.S vaccine versus placebo. This sequence originates from a person aged 18-65 years who received the Ad26.COV2.S COVID-19 vaccine or a placebo. The CDR3 region: CASSQSVWNEKAFF. The DNA sequence is TGTGCCAGCAGCCAATCGGTCTGGAATGAGAAAGCTTTCTTT.